This entry lists 10 T cell receptor beta chains sequenced from one sample in a study of blood T cell repertoires in COVID-19. Libraries were prepared by immunoSEQ multiplex PCR; TCRdb keeps only in-frame clonotypes and omits some of them. The data hold approximately 270,000 clones, with 86% observed a single time. The sequenced material came from peripheral blood. These receptors all come from a man in his forties with active or convalescent COVID-19.

A few counts support this clone. The chain links TRBV28 to TRBJ2-7; D may be TRBD2 (6 bases). CDR3 length: 13 residues. The V end was cut by 8 bases, the J end by 0 bases, with 11 bases between. Germline-derived CDR1 and CDR2 are MDHEN and SYDVKM. CDR3 residues: CASDGGSSYEQYF. The CDR3 coding sequence is TGTGCCAGCGACGGGGGTAGCTCCTACGAGCAGTACTTC.

The chain employs TRBV27 and TRBJ2-7; D is possibly TRBD2 (5 bases). The CDR3 covers 13 residues. Germline CDR1 MNHEY, CDR2 SMNVEV (reference sequence). V lost 6 bases to trimming and J lost 4 bases, with 13 bases between them. CDR3 sequence (DNA): TGTGCCAGCAGCGGGAAGGGCGGGTACGAGCAGTACTTC. It translates to CASSGKGGYEQYF.

This clone came up a few times. The rearrangement uses TRBV30 and TRBJ1-3; possibly TRBD1 for D (5 bases). CDR3 size: 16 residues. Trimming stripped 2 bases from V and 1 base from J, with 15 bases between. Germline lookup yields CDR1 GTSNPN and CDR2 SVGIG (reference sequence). Here the CDR3 DNA reads TGTGCCTGGAGTCGCGACAGCTATGGTTCTGGAAACACCATATATTTT. Its protein is CAWSRDSYGSGNTIYF.

The J gene is TRBJ2-3, the V gene TRBV11-3, with no clear D. Germline-derived CDR1 and CDR2 are SGHNT and YENEEA. Trimming cost V 7 bases and J 1 base, with 9 bases left between them. The CDR3 runs to 13 residues. CDR3 nucleotides: TGTGCCAGCACCCCTCAGGGCACAGATACGCAGTATTTT. This sequence encodes CASTPQGTDTQYF. The full variable domain, rest sourced from reference TRBV11-3 and TRBJ2-3, is EAGVVQSPRYKIIEKKQPVAFWCNPISGHNTLYWYLQNLGQGPELLIRYENEEAVDDSQLPKDRFSAERLKGVDSTLKIQPAELGDSAVYLCASTPQGTDTQYFGPGTRLTVL.

The V gene is TRBV5-1, the J gene TRBJ2-7; 8 nucleotides line up with TRBD1. The CDR3 sequence is 14 residues long. Germline CDR1 SGHRS, CDR2 YFSETQ. The V gene end was trimmed by 0 bases and the J gene end by 7 bases; junction bases not matched to a gene: 6. CDR3 DNA: TGCGCCAGCAGCTTGGGCGGACAGGGCGGTGAGCAGTACTTC. Its translation is CASSLGGQGGEQYF.

This chain connects TRBV18 to TRBJ2-3; TRBD2 agrees at 13 bases. The V gene end was trimmed by 3 bases and the J gene end by 4 bases; junction bases not matched to a gene: 10. This CDR3 has 18 amino acids. CDR1 is KGHSH, CDR2 LQKENI, per germline. This chain's CDR3 is CASSPMTSGGLGADTQYF. CDR3 bases: TGTGCCAGCTCACCGATGACTAGCGGGGGGCTTGGGGCAGATACGCAGTATTTT.

V gene TRBV20-1 combines with J gene TRBJ2-1; 8 bases are shared with TRBD2. CDR1 DFQATT and CDR2 SNEGSKA come from the germline V gene (reference sequence). The junction had 13 bases not matched to a gene; V was cut back by 3 bases and J by 6 bases. The CDR3 has 16 residues. The CDR3 DNA follows: TGCAGTGCTAGTAGGCTAGCGGGCCCTGGGTTCAATGAGCAGTTCTTC. Protein: CSASRLAGPGFNEQFF.

This clone came up a few times. This chain joins TRBV4-1 and TRBJ1-2; TRBD1 aligns across 8 bases. The CDR3 is 15 residues long. After removal of 0 bases from V and 4 bases from J, the junction contained 4 bases not matched to a gene. Germline values: CDR1 MGHRA, CDR2 YSYEKL. This CDR3 is CASSQETGAFYGYTF. The CDR3 nucleotides are TGCGCCAGCAGCCAAGAGACAGGGGCCTTCTATGGCTACACCTTC.

This chain joins TRBV30 and TRBJ1-2; 7 bases match TRBD1. This CDR3 comprises 15 residues. CDR1 and CDR2 (germline): GTSNPN, SVGIG (reference sequence). V lost 2 bases and J lost 7; bases outside the gene matches: 13. In DNA, the CDR3 is TGTGCCTGGAGTTCAAGACAGGGATCGTTGTTTGGCTACACCTTC. Its translation is CAWSSRQGSLFGYTF. Based on the CDR3 plus reference TRBV30 and TRBJ1-2, the full variable domain is SQTIHQWPATLVQPVGSPLSLECTVEGTSNPNLYWYRQAAGRGLQLLFYSVGIGQISSEVPQNLSASRPQDRQFILSSKKLLLSDSGFYLCAWSSRQGSLFGYTFGSGTRLTVV.

This clone was recorded once. The chain uses TRBV27 and TRBJ1-6, with 8 bases lining up with TRBD1. The V gene end was trimmed by 5 bases and the J gene end by 5 bases; junction bases not matched to a gene: 5. The CDR3 runs to 15 residues. CDR1 MNHEY and CDR2 SMNVEV come from the germline V gene (reference sequence). The CDR3 bases are TGTGCCAGCAGTCCTTGGACAGGGAATAATTCACCCCTCCACTTT. Its translation is CASSPWTGNNSPLHF.